Below, 32 T cell receptor beta chains from the same sample are listed, as sequenced in a study of T cell responses to AZD1222 COVID-19 vaccine. The method was immunoSEQ multiplex PCR; TCRdb's version includes in-frame clones alone and lacks a portion of them. The data show 89,000 or so clones, with approximately 89% seen just once and approximately 15% held by the top ten. The material sequenced was peripheral blood, taken on day 0 of AZD1222 vaccination. Every receptor here comes from an adult in good health.

This clone was seen just once. V gene TRBV12-3 or TRBV12-4 combines with J gene TRBJ2-7; D is unclear. This CDR3 has 13 residues. V lost 6 bases and J 1 base, leaving 10 bases between the germline ends. Here the CDR3 reads CASSNTHSYEQYF. CDR3 DNA sequence: TGTGCCAGCAGCAATACTCATTCCTACGAGCAGTACTTC.

The gene calls are TRBV5-6 and TRBJ1-5; possibly TRBD1 for D (6 bases). Trimming removed 1 base from V and 4 bases from J, with 12 bases in between. The CDR3 runs to 15 residues. Germline CDR1 reads SGHDT; CDR2 reads YYEEEE. In DNA form, the CDR3 reads TGTGCCAGCAGCTTGCGGCAGGGGCGAAATCAGCCCCAGCATTTT. This translates into CASSLRQGRNQPQHF.

This clone was seen once. This chain links TRBV20-1 with TRBJ2-1, with TRBD2 identical over 7 bases. The CDR3 consists of 11 residues. Trimming took 7 bases from V and 6 from J; bases not matched to a gene: 3. Germline values: CDR1 DFQATT, CDR2 SNEGSKA (reference sequence). In DNA, the CDR3 is TGCAGTGGGACTAGTAGCAATGAGCAGTTCTTC. Amino acids: CSGTSSNEQFF.

This chain joins TRBV29-1 and TRBJ2-1; a weak D match, TRBD1 (5 bases). Trimming removed 3 bases at V and 5 bases at J, with 17 bases between. Germline assignment: CDR1 SQVTM and CDR2 ANQGSEA. CDR3 size: 15 residues. The CDR3 is CSVDWPDRGHNEQFF. The CDR3 nucleotides are TGCAGCGTTGACTGGCCGGATAGGGGTCACAATGAGCAGTTCTTC.

This sequence joins TRBV12-3 or TRBV12-4 and TRBJ1-2; TRBD1 might be the D (6 bases). The CDR3 has 12 amino acids. Between the trimmed V and J ends, which lost 5 bases and 8 bases, there was a span of 12 bases. The CDR3, as DNA: TGTGCCAGCAGTATTCAGGGGCTGGGCTACACCTTC. Translating it yields CASSIQGLGYTF.

The chain employs TRBV7-9 and TRBJ1-1; 8 bases match TRBD1. J was trimmed by 1 base and V by 5 bases; bases with no gene match: 3. This CDR3 has 14 residues. Germline V gene sequence: CDR1 SEHNR, CDR2 FQNEAQ (reference sequence). CDR3 loop: CASSAGQGNTEAFF. The CDR3, as DNA: TGTGCCAGCAGCGCTGGACAGGGGAACACTGAAGCTTTCTTT.

The chain combines TRBV5-1 with TRBJ1-5; D is perhaps TRBD1 (6 bases). This CDR3 has 15 residues. Trimming left V 0 bases short and J 7 bases short, with 14 bases between. Per the germline V gene, CDR1 is SGHRS and CDR2 is YFSETQ. The DNA for the CDR3 is TGCGCCAGCAGCTTGGTGGGGGGCGGCGGGCAGCCCCAGCATTTT. This encodes CASSLVGGGGQPQHF.

The V gene is TRBV2, the J gene TRBJ2-1, with 8 bases fitting TRBD2. V shed 4 bases, J shed 0 bases, and the junction held 23 bases outside the gene matches. Germline-derived CDR1 and CDR2 are SNHLY and FYNNEI. The CDR3 has 22 amino acids. CDR3 DNA: TGTGCCAGCAGTGGAAGCTCGACCGGGACTAGATCAGACCTAAGCTCCTACAATGAGCAGTTCTTC. Encoded protein: CASSGSSTGTRSDLSSYNEQFF.

The chain carries TRBV28 and TRBJ1-5; weak D call: TRBD1 (6 bases). The germline V and J ends were trimmed by 3 bases and 0 bases, with 15 bases remaining between them. The germline V gene encodes CDR1 MDHEN and CDR2 SYDVKM. The CDR3 covers 17 residues. As DNA, the CDR3 is TGTGCCAGCAGTTTTCCATCCGGGACATCTAGCAATCAGCCCCAGCATTTT. Translating it yields CASSFPSGTSSNQPQHF.

This clone was seen just once. The V gene is TRBV11-2, the J gene TRBJ2-5, with TRBD2 matching 9 bases. Germline V gene sequence: CDR1 SGHAT, CDR2 FQNNGV. The CDR3 has 18 amino acids. J was trimmed by 2 bases and V by 2 bases; bases with no gene match: 12. As DNA, the CDR3 is TGTGCCAGCAGCTTAAGGCGGCGGGGCGGGAGGGCTCAAGAGACCCAGTACTTC. This gives the protein CASSLRRRGGRAQETQYF.

The CDR3 region is CASSKRDNLNTEAFF. The CDR3 DNA is TGTGCCAGTAGTAAAAGGGACAATTTGAACACTGAAGCTTTCTTT. The chain links TRBV19 to TRBJ1-1, with a possible D match to TRBD1 (6 bases). The CDR3 length is 15 residues. From germline, CDR1 is LNHDA and CDR2 SQIVND (reference sequence). The V end lost 4 bases, the J end lost 0 bases, and 12 bases lay between the germline ends.

This CDR3 reads CASSLLLASYEQYF. For the CDR3, the DNA is TGTGCCAGCAGCTTGTTACTAGCGTCTTACGAGCAGTACTTC. The V and J genes are TRBV5-6 and TRBJ2-7, with TRBD2 identical over 7 bases. CDR1 and CDR2 (germline): SGHDT, YYEEEE. The CDR3 extends over 14 amino acids. V was pared by 1 base and J by 4 bases, with 5 bases of the junction left unmatched.

V is TRBV14 and J is TRBJ1-1; 9 bases map to TRBD1. The CDR3 covers 14 residues. With V trimmed by 1 base and J by 10 bases, 7 bases remained unmatched. Germline loops: CDR1 SGHDN, CDR2 FVKESK. The CDR3 here is CASSQGTGALGAFF. The CDR3 DNA sequence: TGTGCCAGCAGCCAAGGGACAGGGGCCCTAGGAGCTTTCTTT.

The chain joins TRBV4-1 to TRBJ1-2, with TRBD1 as a possible D gene (6 bases). This CDR3 is 16 amino acids long. The ends were cut back, 4 bases at V and 2 bases at J, with 17 bases in the middle. Germline-derived CDR1 and CDR2 are MGHRA and YSYEKL. Written as DNA, the CDR3 is TGCGCCAGCAGCCCCCAAACAGGGACGATCAACTATGGCTACACCTTC. Its translation is CASSPQTGTINYGYTF.

The chain uses TRBV6-2 or TRBV6-3 and TRBJ1-5; D remains ambiguous. Germline CDR1 MNHEY, CDR2 SVGEGT. The V end lost 2 bases, the J end lost 3 bases, and 8 bases lay between the germline ends. The CDR3 length is 14 residues. In nucleotides, the CDR3 is TGTGCCAGCAGTTACAAAGGACCCAATCAGCCCCAGCATTTT. This translates into CASSYKGPNQPQHF.

In its sample, this clone was seen once. V is TRBV7-2 and J is TRBJ1-3, with unresolved D. The CDR3 sequence is 13 residues long. Trimming removed 2 bases from V and 2 bases from J, with 4 bases in between. Germline assignment: CDR1 SGHTA and CDR2 FQGNSA. CDR3 sequence (DNA): TGTGCCAGCAGCTTATGGCCTGGAAACACCATATATTTT. Translated, it gives CASSLWPGNTIYF.

The chain recombines TRBV12-5 with TRBJ2-3; TRBD2 aligns across 10 bases. Per germline, CDR1 LGHNT and CDR2 FRNRAP. CDR3 length: 18 amino acids. The ends lost 5 bases at V and 5 bases at J; junction bases unmatched: 16. The CDR3 DNA reads TGTGCTAGTGGTCCACTGGGGGGGCTAGCGGGAGCGAGAGATACGCAGTATTTT. It codes for CASGPLGGLAGARDTQYF.

The genes are TRBV6-1 and TRBJ2-7; no firm D call. This CDR3 region has 12 residues. Trimming pared 2 bases from V and 6 bases from J, leaving 8 bases between. The germline V gene encodes CDR1 MNHNS and CDR2 SASEGT. The CDR3 sequence: CASSELLLEQYF. CDR3 nucleotide sequence: TGTGCCAGCAGTGAACTCCTACTCGAGCAGTACTTC.

The V call is TRBV18, the J call TRBJ1-5; 7 nucleotides line up with TRBD1. The CDR3 runs 15 residues. V lost 2 bases to trimming and J lost 7 bases; unmatched junction nucleotides: 8. Germline CDR1 reads KGHSH; CDR2 reads LQKENI. CDR3 sequence: CASSPRQGSGQPQHF. Here the CDR3 DNA reads TGTGCCAGCTCACCAAGACAGGGATCGGGGCAGCCCCAGCATTTT.

The chain links TRBV5-4 to TRBJ2-1, with 8 bases aligning to TRBD2. The V and J ends lost 1 base and 13 bases, in that order; junction bases with no gene match: 13. The CDR3 covers 15 residues. Germline V gene lookup returns CDR1 SGHNT and CDR2 YYREEE (reference sequence). DNA of the CDR3: TGTGCCAGCAGCTTGCGGGGGGGGAACCGGGAGCCCCAGTTCTTC. Amino acid sequence: CASSLRGGNREPQFF.

This chain uses TRBV5-1 with TRBJ2-1, with unresolved D. Germline V lookup: CDR1 SGHRS, CDR2 YFSETQ. The CDR3 runs 11 residues. The V and J ends lost 0 bases and 8 bases respectively, with 3 bases between them. As DNA, the CDR3 is TGCGCCAGCAGCTTGGATTATGAGCAGTTCTTC. It encodes CASSLDYEQFF.

The chain carries TRBV9 and TRBJ2-2; weak D call: TRBD2 (7 bases). The CDR3 has 16 amino acids. Germline assignment: CDR1 SGDLS and CDR2 YYNGEE. Trimming took off 6 bases at V and 4 bases at J, with 19 bases between the two ends. CDR3 sequence reads: CASTMGGGRATGELFF. CDR3 in DNA: TGTGCCAGCACCATGGGGGGGGGCCGGGCCACCGGGGAGCTGTTTTTT.

The chain uses TRBV18 and TRBJ1-3; 9 bases are shared with TRBD1. V lost 6 bases to trimming and J lost 4 bases; unmatched junction nucleotides: 4. CDR1 and CDR2 from the germline V gene are KGHSH and LQKENI. The CDR3 runs 14 residues. DNA of the CDR3: TGTGCCAGCTCCCCTACAGGGGGCGGAAACACCATATATTTT. Its protein is CASSPTGGGNTIYF.

The chain carries TRBV28 and TRBJ1-5; 8 bases match TRBD1. The V gene end was trimmed by 5 bases and the J gene end by 6 bases; junction bases not matched to a gene: 9. The length of the CDR3 is 15 residues. Germline V gene sequence: CDR1 MDHEN, CDR2 SYDVKM. This chain's CDR3 is CASSPQGAYSQPQHF. DNA of the CDR3: TGTGCCAGCAGTCCTCAGGGGGCGTATAGTCAGCCCCAGCATTTT.

The rearrangement uses TRBV23-1 and TRBJ1-1, with D possibly being TRBD1 (5 bases). TRBV23-1 is identified as an open reading frame with a role that is uncertain. The CDR3 covers 17 residues. Trimming removed 8 bases from V and 0 bases from J, with 22 bases in between. The CDR3 sequence: CASLRMGGGVLNTEAFF. As DNA, the CDR3 is TGCGCCAGCCTAAGGATGGGGGGGGGAGTATTGAACACTGAAGCTTTCTTT.

This clone has a single count. CDR3 in DNA: TGTGCCAGCAGTTTACTTAGGGATGAGCAGTTCTTC. Amino acid sequence: CASSLLRDEQFF. The chain has TRBV28 and TRBJ2-1; D is ambiguous. Germline assignment: CDR1 MDHEN and CDR2 SYDVKM. V lost 2 bases, J lost 8 bases, and 7 bases lay in between. The CDR3 runs 12 residues. Using reference TRBV28 and TRBJ2-1 for the parts outside the CDR3, the full variable domain is DVKVTQSSRYLVKRTGEKVFLECVQDMDHENMFWYRQDPGLGLRLIYFSYDVKMKEKGDIPEGYSVSREKKERFSLILESASTNQTSMYLCASSLLRDEQFFGPGTRLTVL.

The chain is built from TRBV6-5 and TRBJ2-7, with 9 bases matching TRBD2. V dropped 6 bases and J dropped 5; count of bases not matched to a gene: 8. This CDR3 has 14 residues. CDR1 is MNHEY, CDR2 SVGAGI, per germline. The CDR3 is CASRGSGSVHEQYF. In DNA form, the CDR3 reads TGTGCCAGCAGGGGTAGCGGGAGTGTCCACGAGCAGTACTTC.

The rearrangement links TRBV18 to TRBJ2-3; 7 bases are a match to TRBD2. V was clipped by 0 bases and J by 2 bases; unmatched bases: 5. The CDR3 contains 16 residues. Germline V gene lookup returns CDR1 KGHSH and CDR2 LQKENI. DNA of the CDR3: TGTGCCAGCTCACCACCGGGACTAAGTATCACAGATACGCAGTATTTT. Translated, it gives CASSPPGLSITDTQYF.

V usage is TRBV6-1 and J usage is TRBJ1-2; 9 nucleotides match TRBD1. The CDR3 covers 17 residues. Looked up from germline, CDR1 is MNHNS and CDR2 is SASEGT. Losses at the gene ends were 3 bases for V and 4 bases for J; bases not matched to a gene: 12. CDR3 protein: CASSDYQGGQGTYGYTF. In nucleotides, the CDR3 is TGTGCCAGCAGTGATTATCAGGGGGGACAGGGAACCTATGGCTACACCTTC.

V is TRBV7-9 and J is TRBJ2-2; no reliable D call. Germline V CDR1 and CDR2: SEHNR, FQNEAQ (reference sequence). V lost 5 bases to trimming and J lost 4 bases, with 5 bases between them. The CDR3 contains 12 residues. CDR3 sequence: CASSISTGELFF. The DNA for the CDR3 is TGTGCCAGCAGCATAAGCACCGGGGAGCTGTTTTTT.

The chain couples TRBV5-1 to TRBJ2-1; 8 bases map to TRBD2. The germline V gene has CDR1 SGHRS and CDR2 YFSETQ. The CDR3 spans 16 residues. V shed 1 base and J 1 base; nucleotides not matched to a gene: 4. CDR3 sequence: CASSLRTGGSYNEQFF. CDR3 nucleotides: TGCGCCAGCAGCTTGAGGACGGGGGGGTCCTACAATGAGCAGTTCTTC.

CDR3 residues: CASSFRGASSYEQYF. The CDR3 DNA is TGTGCCAGCAGTTTCCGGGGGGCTAGCTCCTACGAGCAGTACTTC. The V and J genes are TRBV7-9 and TRBJ2-7, with D possibly matching TRBD2 (7 bases). There are 15 residues in the CDR3. CDR1 and CDR2 (germline): SEHNR, FQNEAQ (reference sequence). Deletions cut 6 bases from V and 0 bases from J, with 15 bases between.